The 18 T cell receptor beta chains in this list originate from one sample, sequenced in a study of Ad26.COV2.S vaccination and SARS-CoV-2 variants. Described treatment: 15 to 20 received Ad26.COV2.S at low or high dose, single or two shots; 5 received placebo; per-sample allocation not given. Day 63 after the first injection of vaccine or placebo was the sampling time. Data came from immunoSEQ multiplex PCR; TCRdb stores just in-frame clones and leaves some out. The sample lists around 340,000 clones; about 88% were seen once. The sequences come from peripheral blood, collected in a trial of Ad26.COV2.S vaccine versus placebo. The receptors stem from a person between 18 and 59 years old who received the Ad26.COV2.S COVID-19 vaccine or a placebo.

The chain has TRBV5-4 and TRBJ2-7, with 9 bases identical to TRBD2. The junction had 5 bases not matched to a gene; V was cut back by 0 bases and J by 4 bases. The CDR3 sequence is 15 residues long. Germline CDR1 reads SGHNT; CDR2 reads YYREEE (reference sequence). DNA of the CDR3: TGTGCCAGCAGCTTGGGCGCGGGAGGGCCTTACGAGCAGTACTTC. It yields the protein CASSLGAGGPYEQYF.

CDR3 in DNA: TGCACCAGCAGCCAAGTTAGGTCCAGCAACACCGGGGAGCTGTTTTTT. This translates into CTSSQVRSSNTGELFF. The rearrangement joins TRBV1 to TRBJ2-2. TRBV1 is recorded as a pseudogene. CDR3 length: 16 amino acids.

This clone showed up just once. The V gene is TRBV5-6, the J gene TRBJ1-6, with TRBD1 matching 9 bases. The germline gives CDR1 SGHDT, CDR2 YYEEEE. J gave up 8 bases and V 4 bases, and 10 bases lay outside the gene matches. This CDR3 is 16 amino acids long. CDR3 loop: CASSPGTGFFDSPLHF. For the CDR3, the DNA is TGTGCCAGCAGCCCCGGGACAGGGTTTTTTGATTCACCCCTCCACTTT.

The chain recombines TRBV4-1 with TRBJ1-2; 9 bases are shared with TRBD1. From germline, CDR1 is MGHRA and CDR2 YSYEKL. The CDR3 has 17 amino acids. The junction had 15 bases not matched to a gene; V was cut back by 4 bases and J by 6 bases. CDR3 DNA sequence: TGCGCCAGCAGCCCCCAATTACAGGGGGCGGCCTCAAATGGCTACACCTTC. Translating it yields CASSPQLQGAASNGYTF.

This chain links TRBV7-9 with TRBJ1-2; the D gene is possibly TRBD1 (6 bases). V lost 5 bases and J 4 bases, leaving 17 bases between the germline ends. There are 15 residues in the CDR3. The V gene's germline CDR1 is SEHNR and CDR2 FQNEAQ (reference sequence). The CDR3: CASSPTTGSPYGYTF. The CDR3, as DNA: TGTGCCAGCAGCCCGACGACAGGATCACCCTATGGCTACACCTTC.

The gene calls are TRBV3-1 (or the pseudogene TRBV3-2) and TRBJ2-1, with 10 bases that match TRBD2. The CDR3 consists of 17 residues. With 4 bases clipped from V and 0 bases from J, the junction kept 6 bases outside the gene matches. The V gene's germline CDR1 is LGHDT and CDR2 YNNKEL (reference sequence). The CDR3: CASSPYSGGFSYNEQFF. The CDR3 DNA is TGTGCCAGCAGCCCCTATAGCGGGGGGTTCTCCTACAATGAGCAGTTCTTC.

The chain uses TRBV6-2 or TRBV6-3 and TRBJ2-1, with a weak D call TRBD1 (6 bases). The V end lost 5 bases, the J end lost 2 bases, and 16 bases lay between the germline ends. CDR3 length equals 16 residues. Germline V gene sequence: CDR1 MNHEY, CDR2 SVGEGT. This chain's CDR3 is CASSRVSRGPYNEQFF. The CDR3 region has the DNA TGTGCCAGCAGTCGGGTATCCAGGGGACCCTACAATGAGCAGTTCTTC.

The CDR3 region has the DNA TGTGCCAGTAGTCCGACTAGCACAGAGACCCAGTACTTC. Residues: CASSPTSTETQYF. The rearrangement joins TRBV19 to TRBJ2-5; 7 bases align to TRBD2. Germline V gene data show CDR1 as LNHDA and CDR2 as SQIVND (reference sequence). This CDR3 is 13 amino acids long. V dropped 5 bases and J dropped 4; count of bases not matched to a gene: 4. Full variable domain (missing parts from reference TRBV19 and TRBJ2-5): DGGITQSPKYLFRKEGQNVTLSCEQNLNHDAMYWYRQDPGQGLRLIYYSQIVNDFQKGDIAEGYSVSREKKESFPLTVTSAQKNPTAFYLCASSPTSTETQYFGPGTRLLVL.

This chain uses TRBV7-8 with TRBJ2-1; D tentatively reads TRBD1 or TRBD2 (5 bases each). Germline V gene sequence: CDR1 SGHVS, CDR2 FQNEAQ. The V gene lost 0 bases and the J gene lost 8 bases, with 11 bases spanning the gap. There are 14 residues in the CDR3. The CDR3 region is CASSLAGVEDEQFF. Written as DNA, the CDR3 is TGTGCCAGCAGCTTAGCGGGGGTGGAGGATGAGCAGTTCTTC.

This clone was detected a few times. The CDR3 DNA is TGTGCCAGCAGTTTTAAGACAGGGTGGGATTCACCCCTCCACTTT. As protein: CASSFKTGWDSPLHF. The J gene is TRBJ1-6, the V gene TRBV28; 7 nucleotides agree with TRBD1. The CDR3 extends over 15 amino acids. V was clipped by 3 bases and J by 8 bases; unmatched bases: 7. Per the germline V gene, CDR1 is MDHEN and CDR2 is SYDVKM.

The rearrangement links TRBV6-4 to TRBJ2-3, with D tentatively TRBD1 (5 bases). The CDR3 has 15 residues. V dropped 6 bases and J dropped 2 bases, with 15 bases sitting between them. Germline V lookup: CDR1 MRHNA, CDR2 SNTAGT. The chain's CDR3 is CASSPGTGNTDTQYF. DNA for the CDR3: TGTGCCAGCAGCCCAGGCACAGGAAACACAGATACGCAGTATTTT.

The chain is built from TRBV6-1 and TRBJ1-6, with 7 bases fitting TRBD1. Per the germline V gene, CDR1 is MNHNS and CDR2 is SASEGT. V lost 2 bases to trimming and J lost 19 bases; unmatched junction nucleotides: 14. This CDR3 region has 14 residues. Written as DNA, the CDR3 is TGTGCCAGCAGTGAACCTGGGGTCGGGACAGCGGCTCACTTT. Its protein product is CASSEPGVGTAAHF.

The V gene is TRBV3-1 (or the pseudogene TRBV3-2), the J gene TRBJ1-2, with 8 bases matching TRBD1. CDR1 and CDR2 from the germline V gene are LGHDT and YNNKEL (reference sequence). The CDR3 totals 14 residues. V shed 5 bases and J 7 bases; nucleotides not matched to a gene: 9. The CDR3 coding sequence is TGTGCCAGCAGCTCACCTCAGGGGGCGGGTGGCTACACCTTC. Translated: CASSSPQGAGGYTF.

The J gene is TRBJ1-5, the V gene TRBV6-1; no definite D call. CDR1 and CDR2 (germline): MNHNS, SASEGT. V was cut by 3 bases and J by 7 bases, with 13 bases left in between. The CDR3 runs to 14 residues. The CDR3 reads CASSEGRVTQPQHF. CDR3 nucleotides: TGTGCCAGCAGTGAGGGAAGGGTCACACAGCCCCAGCATTTT.

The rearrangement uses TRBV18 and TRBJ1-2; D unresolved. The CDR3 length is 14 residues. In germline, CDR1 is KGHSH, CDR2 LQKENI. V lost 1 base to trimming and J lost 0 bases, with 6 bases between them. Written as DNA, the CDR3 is TGTGCCAGCTCACCACAGGATCCTAACTATGGCTACACCTTC. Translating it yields CASSPQDPNYGYTF.

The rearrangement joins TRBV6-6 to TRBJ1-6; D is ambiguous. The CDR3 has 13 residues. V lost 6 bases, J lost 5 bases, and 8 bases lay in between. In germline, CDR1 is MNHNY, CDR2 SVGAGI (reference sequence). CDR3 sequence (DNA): TGTGCCAGCAGATCGCCTCATAATTCACCCCTCCACTTT. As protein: CASRSPHNSPLHF.

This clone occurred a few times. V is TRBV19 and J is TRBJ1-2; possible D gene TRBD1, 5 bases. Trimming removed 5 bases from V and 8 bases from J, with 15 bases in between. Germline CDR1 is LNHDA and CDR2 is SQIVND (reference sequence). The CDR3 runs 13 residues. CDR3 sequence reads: CASSLLGESGYTF. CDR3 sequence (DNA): TGTGCCAGTAGTTTGCTGGGGGAAAGCGGCTACACCTTC.

The CDR3 DNA sequence: TGTGCCAGCTCAGGCCAGGCTTTCCAAGAGACCCAGTACTTC. Translating it yields CASSGQAFQETQYF. This chain uses TRBV18 with TRBJ2-5; D is unresolved. This CDR3 is 14 amino acids long. Trimming removed 5 bases from V and 1 base from J, with 11 bases in between. Germline V gene sequence: CDR1 KGHSH, CDR2 LQKENI. Filled out from reference TRBV18 and TRBJ2-5, the complete variable domain reads NAGVMQNPRHLVRRRGQEARLRCSPMKGHSHVYWYRQLPEEGLKFMVYLQKENIIDESGMPKERFSAEFPKEGPSILRIQQVVRGDSAAYFCASSGQAFQETQYFGPGTRLLVL.